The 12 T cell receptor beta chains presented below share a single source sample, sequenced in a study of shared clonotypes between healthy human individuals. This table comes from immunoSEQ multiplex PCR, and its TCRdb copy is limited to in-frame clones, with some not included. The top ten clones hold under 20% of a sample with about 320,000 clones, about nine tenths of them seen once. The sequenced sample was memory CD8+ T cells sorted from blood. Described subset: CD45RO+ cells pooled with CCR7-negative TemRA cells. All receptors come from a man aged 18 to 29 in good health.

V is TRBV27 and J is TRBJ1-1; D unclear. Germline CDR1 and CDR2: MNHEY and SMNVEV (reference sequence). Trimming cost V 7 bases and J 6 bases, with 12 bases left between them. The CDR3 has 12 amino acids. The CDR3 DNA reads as TGTGCCAGCACCAACGGAAGCCCTGAAGCTTTCTTT. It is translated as CASTNGSPEAFF.

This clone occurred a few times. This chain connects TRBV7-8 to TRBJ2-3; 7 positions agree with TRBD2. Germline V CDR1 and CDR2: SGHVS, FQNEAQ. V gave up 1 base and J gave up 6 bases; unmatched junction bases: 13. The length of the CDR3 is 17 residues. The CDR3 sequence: CASSLGVSGGALDTQYF. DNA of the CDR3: TGTGCCAGCAGCTTAGGGGTTTCGGGGGGTGCGCTGGATACGCAGTATTTT. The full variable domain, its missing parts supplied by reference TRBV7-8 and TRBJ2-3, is GAGVSQSPRYKVAKRGQDVALRCDPISGHVSLFWYQQALGQGPEFLTYFQNEAQLDKSGLPSDRFFAERPEGSVSTLKIQRTQQEDSAVYLCASSLGVSGGALDTQYFGPGTRLTVL.

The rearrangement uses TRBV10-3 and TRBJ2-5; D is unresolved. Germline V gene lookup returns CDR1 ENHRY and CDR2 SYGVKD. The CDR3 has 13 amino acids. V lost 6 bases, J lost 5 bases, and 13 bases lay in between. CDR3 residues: CAIRPGRTETQYF. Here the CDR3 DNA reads TGTGCCATCAGACCCGGACGGACGGAGACCCAGTACTTC.

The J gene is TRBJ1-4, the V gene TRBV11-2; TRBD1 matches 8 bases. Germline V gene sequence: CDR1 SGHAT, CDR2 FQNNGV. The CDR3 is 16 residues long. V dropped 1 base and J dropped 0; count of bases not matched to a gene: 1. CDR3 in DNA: TGTGCCAGCAGCTTAGGCAGGGGGCCAACTAATGAAAAACTGTTTTTT. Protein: CASSLGRGPTNEKLFF. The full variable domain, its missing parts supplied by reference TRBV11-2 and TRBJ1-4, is EAGVAQSPRYKIIEKRQSVAFWCNPISGHATLYWYQQILGQGPKLLIQFQNNGVVDDSQLPKDRFSAERLKGVDSTLKIQPAKLEDSAVYLCASSLGRGPTNEKLFFGSGTQLSVL.

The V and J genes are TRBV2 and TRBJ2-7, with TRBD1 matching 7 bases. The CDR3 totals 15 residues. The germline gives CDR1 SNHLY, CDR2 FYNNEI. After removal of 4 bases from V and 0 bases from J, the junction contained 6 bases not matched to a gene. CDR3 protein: CASSVLNRGSYEQYF. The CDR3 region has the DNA TGTGCCAGCAGTGTCCTCAACAGGGGCTCCTACGAGCAGTACTTC.

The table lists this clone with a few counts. Here the CDR3 DNA reads TGTGCCAGCAGCGTAGACGGTGTACCTTACGAGCAGTACTTC. This gives the protein CASSVDGVPYEQYF. J is TRBJ2-7 and V is TRBV9; no reliable D call. Deletions cut 0 bases from V and 4 bases from J, with 11 bases between. The germline V gene encodes CDR1 SGDLS and CDR2 YYNGEE. CDR3 length: 14 amino acids.

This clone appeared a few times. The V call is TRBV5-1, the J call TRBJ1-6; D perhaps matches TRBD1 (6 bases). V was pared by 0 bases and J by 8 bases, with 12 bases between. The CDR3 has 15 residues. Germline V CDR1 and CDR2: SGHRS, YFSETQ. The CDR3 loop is CASSLDWGADSPLHF. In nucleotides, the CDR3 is TGCGCCAGCAGCTTGGATTGGGGGGCGGATTCACCCCTCCACTTT.

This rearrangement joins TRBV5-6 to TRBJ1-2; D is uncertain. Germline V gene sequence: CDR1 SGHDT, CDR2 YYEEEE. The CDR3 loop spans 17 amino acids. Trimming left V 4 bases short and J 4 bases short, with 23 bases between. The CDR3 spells CASSPLSSPNIGYGYTF. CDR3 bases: TGTGCCAGCAGCCCCTTGTCTTCCCCCAATATAGGCTATGGCTACACCTTC.

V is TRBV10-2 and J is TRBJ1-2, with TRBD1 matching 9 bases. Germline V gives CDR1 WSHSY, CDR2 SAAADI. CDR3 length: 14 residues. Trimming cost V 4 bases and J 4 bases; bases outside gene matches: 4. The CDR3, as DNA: TGCGCCAGCAGTGGGACAGGGGTTGGCTATGGCTACACCTTC. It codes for CASSGTGVGYGYTF.

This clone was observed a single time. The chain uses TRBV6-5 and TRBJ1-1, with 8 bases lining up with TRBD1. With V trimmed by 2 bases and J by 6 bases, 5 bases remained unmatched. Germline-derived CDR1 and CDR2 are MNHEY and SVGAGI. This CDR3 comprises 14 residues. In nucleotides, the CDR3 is TGTGCCAGCAGTTACGGGCAGGGGGCCGCTGAAGCTTTCTTT. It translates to CASSYGQGAAEAFF.

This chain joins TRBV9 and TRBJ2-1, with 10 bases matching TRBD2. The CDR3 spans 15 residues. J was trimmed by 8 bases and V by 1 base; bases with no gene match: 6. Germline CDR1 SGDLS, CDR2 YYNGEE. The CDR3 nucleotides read TGTGCCAGCAGCGTATCGGCTAGCGGGGGCTATGAGCAGTTCTTC. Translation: CASSVSASGGYEQFF.

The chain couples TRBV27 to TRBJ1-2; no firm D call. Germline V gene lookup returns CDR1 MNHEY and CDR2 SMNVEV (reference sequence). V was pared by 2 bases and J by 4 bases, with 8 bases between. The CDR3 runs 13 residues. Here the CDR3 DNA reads TGTGCCAGCAGTTTAGGTGTTCGCTATGGCTACACCTTC. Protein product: CASSLGVRYGYTF.